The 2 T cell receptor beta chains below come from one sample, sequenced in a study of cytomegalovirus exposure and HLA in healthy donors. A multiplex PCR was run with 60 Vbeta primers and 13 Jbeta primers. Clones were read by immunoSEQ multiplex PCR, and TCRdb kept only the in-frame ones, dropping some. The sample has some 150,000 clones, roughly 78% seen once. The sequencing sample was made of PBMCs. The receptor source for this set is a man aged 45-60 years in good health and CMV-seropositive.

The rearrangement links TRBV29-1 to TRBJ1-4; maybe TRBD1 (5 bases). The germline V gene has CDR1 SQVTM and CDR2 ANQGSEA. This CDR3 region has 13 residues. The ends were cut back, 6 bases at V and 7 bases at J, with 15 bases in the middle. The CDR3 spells CSVKAGSIEKLFF. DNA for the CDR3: TGCAGCGTCAAGGCAGGGTCTATTGAAAAACTGTTTTTT.

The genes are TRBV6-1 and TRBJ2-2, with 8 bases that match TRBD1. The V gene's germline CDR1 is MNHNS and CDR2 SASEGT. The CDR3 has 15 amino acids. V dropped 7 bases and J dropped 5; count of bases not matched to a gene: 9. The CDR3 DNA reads TGTGCCAGCACCAGGTTCAGGGGGCGGACCGGGGAGCTGTTTTTT. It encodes CASTRFRGRTGELFF.